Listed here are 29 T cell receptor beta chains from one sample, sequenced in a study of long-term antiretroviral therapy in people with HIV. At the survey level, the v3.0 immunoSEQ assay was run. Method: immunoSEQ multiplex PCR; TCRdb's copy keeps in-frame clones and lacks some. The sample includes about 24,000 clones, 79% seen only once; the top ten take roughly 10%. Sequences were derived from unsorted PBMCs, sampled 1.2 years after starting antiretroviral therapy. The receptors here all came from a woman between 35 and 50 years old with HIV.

CDR3 amino acids: CAWGGWQGNYGYTF. For the CDR3, the DNA is TGTGCCTGGGGGGGTTGGCAGGGGAACTATGGCTACACCTTC. V usage is TRBV30 and J usage is TRBJ1-2; perhaps TRBD1 as D (6 bases). Trimming removed 5 bases from V and 2 bases from J, with 15 bases in between. The germline CDR1 and CDR2 sequences are GTSNPN and SVGIG (reference sequence). The CDR3 covers 14 residues.

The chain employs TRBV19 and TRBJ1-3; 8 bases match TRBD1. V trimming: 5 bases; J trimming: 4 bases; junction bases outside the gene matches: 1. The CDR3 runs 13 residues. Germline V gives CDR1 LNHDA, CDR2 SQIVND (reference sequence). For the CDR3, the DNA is TGTGCCAGTAGTCGGACAGGGGGAAACACCATATATTTT. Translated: CASSRTGGNTIYF.

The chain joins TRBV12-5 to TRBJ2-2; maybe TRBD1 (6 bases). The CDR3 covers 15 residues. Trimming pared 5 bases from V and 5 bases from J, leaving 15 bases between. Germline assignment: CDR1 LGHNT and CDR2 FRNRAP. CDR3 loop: CASGHPGQGTGELFF. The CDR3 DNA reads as TGTGCTAGTGGTCACCCGGGACAAGGAACCGGGGAGCTGTTTTTT.

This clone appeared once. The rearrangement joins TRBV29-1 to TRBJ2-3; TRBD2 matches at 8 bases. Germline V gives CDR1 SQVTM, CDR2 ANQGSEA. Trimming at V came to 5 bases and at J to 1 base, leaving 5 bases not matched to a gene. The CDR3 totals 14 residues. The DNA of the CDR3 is TGCAGCGTTCATAAAGCGGGGGGCACAGATACGCAGTATTTT. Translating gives CSVHKAGGTDTQYF.

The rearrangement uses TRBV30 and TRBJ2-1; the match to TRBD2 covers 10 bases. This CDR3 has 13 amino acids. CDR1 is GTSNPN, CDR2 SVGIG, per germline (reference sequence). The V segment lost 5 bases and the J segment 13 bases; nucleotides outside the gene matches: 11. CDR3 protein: CAWGRGVAGGQFF. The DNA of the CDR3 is TGTGCCTGGGGTCGGGGGGTAGCGGGAGGACAGTTCTTC.

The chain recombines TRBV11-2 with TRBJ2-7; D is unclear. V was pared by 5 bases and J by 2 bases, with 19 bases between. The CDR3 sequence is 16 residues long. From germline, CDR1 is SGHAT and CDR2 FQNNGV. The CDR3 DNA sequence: TGTGCCAGCAGCCCCCTGGCGAGACGCGGAACCTACGAGCAGTACTTC. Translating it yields CASSPLARRGTYEQYF.

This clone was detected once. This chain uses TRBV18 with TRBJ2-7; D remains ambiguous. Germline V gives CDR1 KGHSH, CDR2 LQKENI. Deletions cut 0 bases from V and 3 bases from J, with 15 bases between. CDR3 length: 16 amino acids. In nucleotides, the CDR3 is TGTGCCAGCTCACCACCTGGACCCCTTGGGGACTACGAGCAGTACTTC. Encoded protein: CASSPPGPLGDYEQYF.

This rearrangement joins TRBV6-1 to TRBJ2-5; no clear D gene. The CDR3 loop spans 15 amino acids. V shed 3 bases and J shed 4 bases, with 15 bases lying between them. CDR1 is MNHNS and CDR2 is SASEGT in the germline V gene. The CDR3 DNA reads TGTGCCAGCAGTGACCGTACCGAGGTGAGAGAGACCCAGTACTTC. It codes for CASSDRTEVRETQYF.

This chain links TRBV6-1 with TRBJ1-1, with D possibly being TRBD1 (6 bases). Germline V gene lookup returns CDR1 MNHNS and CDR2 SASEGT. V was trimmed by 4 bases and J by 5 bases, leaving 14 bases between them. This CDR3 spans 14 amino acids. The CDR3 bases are TGTGCCAGCAGTGTTCAGGGGCCGGGGACTGAAGCTTTCTTT. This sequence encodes CASSVQGPGTEAFF.

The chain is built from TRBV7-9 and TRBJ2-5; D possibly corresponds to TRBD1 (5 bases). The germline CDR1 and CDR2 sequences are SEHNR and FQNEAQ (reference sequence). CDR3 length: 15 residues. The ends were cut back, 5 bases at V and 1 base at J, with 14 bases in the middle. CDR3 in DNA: TGTGCCAGCAGCCCCGCCAGGGCCTTCCAAGAGACCCAGTACTTC. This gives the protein CASSPARAFQETQYF.

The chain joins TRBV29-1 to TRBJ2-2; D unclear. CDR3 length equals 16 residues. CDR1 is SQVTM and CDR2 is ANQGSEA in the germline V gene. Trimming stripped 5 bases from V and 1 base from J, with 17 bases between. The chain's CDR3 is CSVRSPGFLNTGELFF. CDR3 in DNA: TGCAGCGTTCGGAGTCCGGGCTTCTTGAACACCGGGGAGCTGTTTTTT.

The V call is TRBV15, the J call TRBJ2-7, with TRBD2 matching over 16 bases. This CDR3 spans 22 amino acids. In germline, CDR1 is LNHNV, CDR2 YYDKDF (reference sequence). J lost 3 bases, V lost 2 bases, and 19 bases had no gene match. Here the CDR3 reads CATSRHLYFTGTSGRANYEQYF. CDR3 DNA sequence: TGTGCCACCAGCAGACATTTATACTTTACCGGGACTAGCGGGAGGGCCAACTACGAGCAGTACTTC.

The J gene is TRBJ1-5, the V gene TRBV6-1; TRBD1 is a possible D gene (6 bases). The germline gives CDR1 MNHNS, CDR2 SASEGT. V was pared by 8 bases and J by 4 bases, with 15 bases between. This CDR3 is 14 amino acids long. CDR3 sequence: CASYWRGRNQPQHF. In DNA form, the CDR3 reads TGTGCCAGCTATTGGAGGGGGAGGAATCAGCCCCAGCATTTT.

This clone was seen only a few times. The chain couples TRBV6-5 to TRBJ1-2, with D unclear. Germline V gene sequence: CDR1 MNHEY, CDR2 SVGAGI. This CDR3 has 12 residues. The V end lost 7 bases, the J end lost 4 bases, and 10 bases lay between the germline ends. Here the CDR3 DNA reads TGTGCCAGCATGGGTGGCAGCTATGGCTACACCTTC. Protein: CASMGGSYGYTF.

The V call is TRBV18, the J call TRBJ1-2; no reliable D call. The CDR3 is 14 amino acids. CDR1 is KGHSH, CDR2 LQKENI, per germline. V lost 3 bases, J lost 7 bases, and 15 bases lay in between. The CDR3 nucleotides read TGTGCCAGCTCACCTAATCAAGGGAAAAGTGGCTACACCTTC. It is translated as CASSPNQGKSGYTF. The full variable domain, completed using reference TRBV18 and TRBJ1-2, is NAGVMQNPRHLVRRRGQEARLRCSPMKGHSHVYWYRQLPEEGLKFMVYLQKENIIDESGMPKERFSAEFPKEGPSILRIQQVVRGDSAAYFCASSPNQGKSGYTFGSGTRLTVV.

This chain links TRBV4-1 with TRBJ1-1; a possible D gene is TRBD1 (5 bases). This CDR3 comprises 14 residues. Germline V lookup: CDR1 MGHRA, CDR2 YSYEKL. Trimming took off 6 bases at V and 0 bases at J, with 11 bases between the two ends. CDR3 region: CASRAGSLNTEAFF. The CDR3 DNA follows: TGCGCCAGCAGGGCAGGGTCCCTGAACACTGAAGCTTTCTTT.

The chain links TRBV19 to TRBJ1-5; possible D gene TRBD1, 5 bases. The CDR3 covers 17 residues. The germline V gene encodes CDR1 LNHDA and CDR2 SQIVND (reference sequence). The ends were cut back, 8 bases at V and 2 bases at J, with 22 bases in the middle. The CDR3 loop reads CASDPTLGRGRNQPQHF. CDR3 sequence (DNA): TGTGCCAGTGATCCGACCTTGGGGAGGGGACGCAATCAGCCCCAGCATTTT.

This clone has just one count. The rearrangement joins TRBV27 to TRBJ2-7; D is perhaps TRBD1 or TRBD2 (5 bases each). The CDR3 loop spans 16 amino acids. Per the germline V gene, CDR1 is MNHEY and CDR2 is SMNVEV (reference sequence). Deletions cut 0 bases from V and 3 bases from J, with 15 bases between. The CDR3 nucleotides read TGTGCCAGCAGTTTATCTTTCGGAGCAGGGAGCTACGAGCAGTACTTC. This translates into CASSLSFGAGSYEQYF.

CDR3 coding DNA: TGTGCCTGGAGCCCCGGAGCGGGAGAGGACGAGCAGTACTTC. As protein: CAWSPGAGEDEQYF. V and J are TRBV30 and TRBJ2-7, with 8 bases that match TRBD2. Trimming took 3 bases from V and 5 from J; bases not matched to a gene: 9. This CDR3 has 14 residues. Germline CDR1 and CDR2: GTSNPN and SVGIG (reference sequence). The variable domain in full, completed from reference TRBV30 and TRBJ2-7, reads SQTIHQWPATLVQPVGSPLSLECTVEGTSNPNLYWYRQAAGRGLQLLFYSVGIGQISSEVPQNLSASRPQDRQFILSSKKLLLSDSGFYLCAWSPGAGEDEQYFGPGTRLTVT.

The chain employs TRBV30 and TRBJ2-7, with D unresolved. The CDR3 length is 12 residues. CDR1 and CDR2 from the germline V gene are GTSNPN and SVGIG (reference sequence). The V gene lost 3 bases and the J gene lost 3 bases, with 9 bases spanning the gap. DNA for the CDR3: TGTGCCTGGAGCTACGCAGGCTACGAGCAGTACTTC. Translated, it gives CAWSYAGYEQYF.

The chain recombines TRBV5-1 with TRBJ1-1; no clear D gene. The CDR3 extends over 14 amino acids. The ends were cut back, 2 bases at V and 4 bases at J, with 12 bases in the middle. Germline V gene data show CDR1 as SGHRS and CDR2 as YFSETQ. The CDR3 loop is CASSFAGMSTEAFF. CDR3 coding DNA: TGCGCCAGCAGCTTCGCGGGTATGAGCACTGAAGCTTTCTTT.

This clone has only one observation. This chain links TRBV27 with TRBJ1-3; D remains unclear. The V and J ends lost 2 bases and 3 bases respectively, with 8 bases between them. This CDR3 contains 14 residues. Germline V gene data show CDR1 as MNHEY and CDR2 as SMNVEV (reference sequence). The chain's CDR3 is CASSLSPSGNTIYF. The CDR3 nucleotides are TGTGCCAGCAGTTTAAGTCCCAGTGGAAACACCATATATTTT.

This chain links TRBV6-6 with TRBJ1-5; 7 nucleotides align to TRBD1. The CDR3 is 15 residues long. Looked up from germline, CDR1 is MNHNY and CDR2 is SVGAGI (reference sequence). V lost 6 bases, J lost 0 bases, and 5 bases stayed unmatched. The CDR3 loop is CASSSGGDSNQPQHF. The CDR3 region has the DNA TGTGCCAGCAGCTCAGGGGGGGATAGCAATCAGCCCCAGCATTTT.

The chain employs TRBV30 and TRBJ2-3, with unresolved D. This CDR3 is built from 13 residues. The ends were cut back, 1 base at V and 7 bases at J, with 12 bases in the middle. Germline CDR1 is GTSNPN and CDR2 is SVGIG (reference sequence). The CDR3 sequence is CAWSATQVHTQYF. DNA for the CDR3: TGTGCCTGGAGTGCCACACAAGTGCATACGCAGTATTTT.

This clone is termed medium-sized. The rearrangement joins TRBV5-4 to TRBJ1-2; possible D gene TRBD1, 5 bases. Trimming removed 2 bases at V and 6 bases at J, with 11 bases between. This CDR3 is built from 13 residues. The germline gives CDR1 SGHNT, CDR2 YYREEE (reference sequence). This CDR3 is CASSLQVSDGYTF. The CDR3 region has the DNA TGTGCCAGCAGCTTACAGGTTTCAGATGGCTACACCTTC.

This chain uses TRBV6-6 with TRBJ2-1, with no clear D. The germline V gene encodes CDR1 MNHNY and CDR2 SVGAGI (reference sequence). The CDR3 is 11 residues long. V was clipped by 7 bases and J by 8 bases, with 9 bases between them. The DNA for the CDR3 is TGTGCCAGCAACCGAGGCGATGAGCAGTTCTTC. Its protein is CASNRGDEQFF.

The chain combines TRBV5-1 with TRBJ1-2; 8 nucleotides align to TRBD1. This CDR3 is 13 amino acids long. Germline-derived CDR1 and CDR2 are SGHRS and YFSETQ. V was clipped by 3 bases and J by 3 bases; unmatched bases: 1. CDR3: CASSSTGDYGYTF. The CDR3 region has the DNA TGCGCCAGCAGCTCGACAGGGGACTATGGCTACACCTTC.

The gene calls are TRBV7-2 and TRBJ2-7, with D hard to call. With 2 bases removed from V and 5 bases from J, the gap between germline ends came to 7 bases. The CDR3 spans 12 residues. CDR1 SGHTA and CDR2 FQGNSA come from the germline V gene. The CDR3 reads CASSLRLHEQYF. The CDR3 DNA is TGTGCCAGCAGCTTAAGATTACACGAGCAGTACTTC.

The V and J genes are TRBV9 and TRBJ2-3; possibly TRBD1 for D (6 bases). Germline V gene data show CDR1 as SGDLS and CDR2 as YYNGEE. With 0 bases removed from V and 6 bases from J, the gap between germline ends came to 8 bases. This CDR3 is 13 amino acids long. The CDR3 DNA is TGTGCCAGCAGCGTAGGAGGGGGTGATACGCAGTATTTT. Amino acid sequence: CASSVGGGDTQYF.